This TCR beta chain was found in a study of beta chain features in type 1 diabetes. Study-wide context: Investigators examined 107,917,701 sorted cells across all samples.

Of the isolated RNA, all was reverse transcribed, and so the sequenced material was expressed TCRB transcripts. Some clones are missing from TCRdb's copy, which holds only in-frame ones; the method was immunoSEQ multiplex PCR. The table includes 450,000 to 550,000 clones, 30% detected once. Germline values: CDR1 KGHSH, CDR2 LQKENI. The CDR3 contains 11 residues. Deletions cut 5 bases from V and 5 bases from J, with 6 bases between. Specimen: naive CD4+ T cells from blood. This TCR derives from a man between 18 and 35 years old in good health. The chain uses TRBV18 and TRBJ1-1; D is unclear. CDR3: CASSFGTEAFF. Written as DNA, the CDR3 is TGTGCCAGCTCATTCGGGACTGAAGCTTTCTTT.